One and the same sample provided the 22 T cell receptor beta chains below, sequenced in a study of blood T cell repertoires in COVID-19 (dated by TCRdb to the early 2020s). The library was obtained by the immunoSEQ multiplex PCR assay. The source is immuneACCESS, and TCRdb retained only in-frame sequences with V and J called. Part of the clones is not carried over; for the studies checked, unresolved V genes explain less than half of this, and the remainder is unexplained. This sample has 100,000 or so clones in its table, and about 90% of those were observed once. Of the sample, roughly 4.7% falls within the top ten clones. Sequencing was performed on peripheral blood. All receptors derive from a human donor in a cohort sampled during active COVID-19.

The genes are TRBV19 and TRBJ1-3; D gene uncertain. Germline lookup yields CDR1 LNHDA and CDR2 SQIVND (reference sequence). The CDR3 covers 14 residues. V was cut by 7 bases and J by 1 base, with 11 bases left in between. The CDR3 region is CASKKALSGNTIYF. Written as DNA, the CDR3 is TGTGCCAGTAAGAAAGCTTTGTCTGGAAACACCATATATTTT. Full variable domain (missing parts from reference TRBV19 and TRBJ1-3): DGGITQSPKYLFRKEGQNVTLSCEQNLNHDAMYWYRQDPGQGLRLIYYSQIVNDFQKGDIAEGYSVSREKKESFPLTVTSAQKNPTAFYLCASKKALSGNTIYFGEGSWLTVV.

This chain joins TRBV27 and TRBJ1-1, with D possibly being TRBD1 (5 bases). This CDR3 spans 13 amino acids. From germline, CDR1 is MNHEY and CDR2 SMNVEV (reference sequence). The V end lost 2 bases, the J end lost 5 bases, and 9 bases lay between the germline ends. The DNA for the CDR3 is TGTGCCAGCAGTTTAACGTGGACAACTGAAGCTTTCTTT. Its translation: CASSLTWTTEAFF.

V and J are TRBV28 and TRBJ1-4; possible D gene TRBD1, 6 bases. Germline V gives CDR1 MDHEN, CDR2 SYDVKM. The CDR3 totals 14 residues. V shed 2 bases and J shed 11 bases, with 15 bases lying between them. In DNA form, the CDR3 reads TGTGCCAGCAGTTTAGGGGGCGATCAATCGAAACTGTTTTTT. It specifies CASSLGGDQSKLFF. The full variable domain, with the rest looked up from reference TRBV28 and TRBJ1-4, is DVKVTQSSRYLVKRTGEKVFLECVQDMDHENMFWYRQDPGLGLRLIYFSYDVKMKEKGDIPEGYSVSREKKERFSLILESASTNQTSMYLCASSLGGDQSKLFFGSGTQLSVL.

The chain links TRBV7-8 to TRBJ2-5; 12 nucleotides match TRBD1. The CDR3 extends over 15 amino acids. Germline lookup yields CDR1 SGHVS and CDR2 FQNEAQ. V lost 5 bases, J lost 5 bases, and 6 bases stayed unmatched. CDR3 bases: TGTGCCAGCAGCGCCCGGGACAGGGGGCTGGAGACCCAGTACTTC. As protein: CASSARDRGLETQYF.

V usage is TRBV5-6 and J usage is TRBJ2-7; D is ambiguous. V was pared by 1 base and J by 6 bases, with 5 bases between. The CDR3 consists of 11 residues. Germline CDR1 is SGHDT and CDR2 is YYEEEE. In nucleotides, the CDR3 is TGTGCCAGCAGCTTGCGGGTCGAGCAGTACTTC. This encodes CASSLRVEQYF.

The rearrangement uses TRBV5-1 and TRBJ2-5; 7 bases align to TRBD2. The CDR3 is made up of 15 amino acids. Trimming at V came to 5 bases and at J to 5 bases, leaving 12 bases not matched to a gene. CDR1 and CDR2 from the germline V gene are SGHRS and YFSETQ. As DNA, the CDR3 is TGCGCCAGCAGAGGCGGCGGGAGTCCCTGGGAGACCCAGTACTTC. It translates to CASRGGGSPWETQYF.

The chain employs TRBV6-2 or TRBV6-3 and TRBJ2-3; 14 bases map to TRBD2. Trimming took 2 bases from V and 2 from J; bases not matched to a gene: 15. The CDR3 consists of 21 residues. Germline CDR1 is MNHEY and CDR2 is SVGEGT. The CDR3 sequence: CASSYPLTSGRAPSVTDTQYF. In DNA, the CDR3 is TGTGCCAGCAGTTACCCCTTGACTAGCGGGAGGGCCCCATCAGTCACAGATACGCAGTATTTT.

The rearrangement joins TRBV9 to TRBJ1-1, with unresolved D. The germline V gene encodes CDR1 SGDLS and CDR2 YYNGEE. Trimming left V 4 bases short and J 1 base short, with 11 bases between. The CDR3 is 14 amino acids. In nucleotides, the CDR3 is TGTGCCAGCAGCATAGACACAGCGAACACTGAAGCTTTCTTT. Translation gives CASSIDTANTEAFF.

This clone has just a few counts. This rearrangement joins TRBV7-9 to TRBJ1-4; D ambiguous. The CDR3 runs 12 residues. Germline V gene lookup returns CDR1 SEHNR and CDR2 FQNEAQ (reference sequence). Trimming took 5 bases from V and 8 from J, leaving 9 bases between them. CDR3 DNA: TGTGCCAGCAGCCTGTTCGGGGAAAAACTGTTTTTT. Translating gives CASSLFGEKLFF.

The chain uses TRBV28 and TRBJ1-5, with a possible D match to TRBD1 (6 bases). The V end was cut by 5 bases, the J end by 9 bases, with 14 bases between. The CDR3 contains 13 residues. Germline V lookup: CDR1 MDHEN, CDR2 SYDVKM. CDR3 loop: CASSLTGSAPQHF. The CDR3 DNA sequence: TGTGCCAGCAGTCTCACAGGGTCTGCGCCCCAGCATTTT.

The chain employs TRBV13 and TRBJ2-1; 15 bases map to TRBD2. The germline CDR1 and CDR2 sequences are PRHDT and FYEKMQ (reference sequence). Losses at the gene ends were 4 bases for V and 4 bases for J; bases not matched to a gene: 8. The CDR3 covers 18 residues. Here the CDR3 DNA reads TGTGCCAGCAGCTCCGGACTAGCGGGAGGGCCCGAGTACAATGAGCAGTTCTTC. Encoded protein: CASSSGLAGGPEYNEQFF.

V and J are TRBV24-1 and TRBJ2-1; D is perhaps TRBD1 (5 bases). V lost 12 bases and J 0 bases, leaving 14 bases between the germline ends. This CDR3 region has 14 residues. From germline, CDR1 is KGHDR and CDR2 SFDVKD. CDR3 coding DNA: TGTGCCCAACGAAAGGGGCCCTCCTACAATGAGCAGTTCTTC. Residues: CAQRKGPSYNEQFF.

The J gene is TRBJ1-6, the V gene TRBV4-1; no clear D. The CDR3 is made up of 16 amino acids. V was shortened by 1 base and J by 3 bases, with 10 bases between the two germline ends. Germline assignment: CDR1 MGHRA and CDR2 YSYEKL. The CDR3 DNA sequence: TGCGCCAGCAGCCAAGTGGGCGACCACTATAATTCACCCCTCCACTTT. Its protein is CASSQVGDHYNSPLHF.

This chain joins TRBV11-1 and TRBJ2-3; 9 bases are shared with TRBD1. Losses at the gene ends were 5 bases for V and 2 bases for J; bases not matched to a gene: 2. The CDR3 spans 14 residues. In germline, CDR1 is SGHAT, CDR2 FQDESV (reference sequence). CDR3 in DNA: TGTGCCAGCAGCCGGACAGGGGTCACAGATACGCAGTATTTT. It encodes CASSRTGVTDTQYF.

In nucleotides, the CDR3 is TGTGCCAGCAGTTTAGCGGGAGGCTACTCCTACGAGCAGTACTTC. Protein sequence: CASSLAGGYSYEQYF. V is TRBV28 and J is TRBJ2-7; 8 nucleotides align to TRBD2. Germline-derived CDR1 and CDR2 are MDHEN and SYDVKM. This CDR3 has 15 residues. Germline trimming cut 2 bases from V and 0 bases from J; bases unmatched to any gene: 3. The full variable domain, with the rest looked up from reference TRBV28 and TRBJ2-7, is DVKVTQSSRYLVKRTGEKVFLECVQDMDHENMFWYRQDPGLGLRLIYFSYDVKMKEKGDIPEGYSVSREKKERFSLILESASTNQTSMYLCASSLAGGYSYEQYFGPGTRLTVT.

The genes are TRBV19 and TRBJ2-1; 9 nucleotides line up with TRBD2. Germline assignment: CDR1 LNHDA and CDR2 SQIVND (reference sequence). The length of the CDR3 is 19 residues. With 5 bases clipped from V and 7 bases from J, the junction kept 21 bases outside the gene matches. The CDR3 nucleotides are TGTGCCAGTAGTCCTCGAGGGGCTAGCGGGACACTCCCATTTAATGAGCAGTTCTTC. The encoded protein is CASSPRGASGTLPFNEQFF.

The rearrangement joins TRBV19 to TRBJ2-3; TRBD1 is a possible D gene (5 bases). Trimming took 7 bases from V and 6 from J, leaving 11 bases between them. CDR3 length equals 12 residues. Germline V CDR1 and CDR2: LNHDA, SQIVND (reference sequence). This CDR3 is CASIDRGDTQYF. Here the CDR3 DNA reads TGTGCCAGTATTGACAGAGGCGATACGCAGTATTTT.

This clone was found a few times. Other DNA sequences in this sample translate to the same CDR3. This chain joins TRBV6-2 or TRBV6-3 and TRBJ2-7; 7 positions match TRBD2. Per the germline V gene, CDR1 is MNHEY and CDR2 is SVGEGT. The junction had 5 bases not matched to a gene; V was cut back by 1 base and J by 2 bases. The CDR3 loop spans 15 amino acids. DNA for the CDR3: TGTGCCAGCAGTTACTTCCTAGCGGCAACCTACGAGCAGTACTTC. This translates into CASSYFLAATYEQYF.

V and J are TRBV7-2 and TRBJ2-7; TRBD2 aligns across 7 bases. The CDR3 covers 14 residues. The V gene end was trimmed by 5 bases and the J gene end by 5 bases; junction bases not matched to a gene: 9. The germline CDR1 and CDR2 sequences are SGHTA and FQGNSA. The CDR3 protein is CASSLREVVNEQYF. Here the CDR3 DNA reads TGTGCCAGCAGCCTCCGGGAGGTAGTAAACGAGCAGTACTTC.

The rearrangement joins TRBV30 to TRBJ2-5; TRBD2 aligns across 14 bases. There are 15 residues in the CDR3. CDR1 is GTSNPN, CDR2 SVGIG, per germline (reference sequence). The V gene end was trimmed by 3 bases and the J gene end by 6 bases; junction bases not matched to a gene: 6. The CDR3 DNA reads TGTGCCTGGAGCGGGACTAGCGGGAGTATACAGACCCAGTACTTC. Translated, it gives CAWSGTSGSIQTQYF.

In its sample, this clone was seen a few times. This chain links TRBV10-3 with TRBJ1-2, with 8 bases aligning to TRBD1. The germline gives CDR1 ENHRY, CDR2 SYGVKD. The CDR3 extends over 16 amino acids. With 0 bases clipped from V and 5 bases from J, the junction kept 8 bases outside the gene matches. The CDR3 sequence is CAISESSGQGKYGYTF. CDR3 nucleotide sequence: TGTGCCATCAGTGAGTCATCTGGACAGGGAAAGTATGGCTACACCTTC.

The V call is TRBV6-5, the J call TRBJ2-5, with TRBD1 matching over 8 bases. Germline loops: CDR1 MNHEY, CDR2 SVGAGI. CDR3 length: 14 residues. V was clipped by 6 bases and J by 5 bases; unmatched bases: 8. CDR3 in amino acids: CASRTRTGTETQYF. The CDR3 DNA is TGTGCCAGCAGGACTCGGACAGGGACGGAGACCCAGTACTTC.